Shown below are 21 T cell receptor beta chains from a single sample sequenced in a study of T cell changes during pregnancy in multiple sclerosis. Generated by immunoSEQ multiplex PCR, the TCRdb table keeps only in-frame clones and is missing some. The sample records nearly 45,000 clones, roughly 95% being singletons. Source: peripheral blood, taken in the second trimester of pregnancy. The origin of the receptors is a female donor with multiple sclerosis, enrolled in a pregnancy study.

V gene TRBV15 combines with J gene TRBJ2-4, with a weak D call TRBD2 (7 bases). This CDR3 region has 15 residues. V was trimmed by 3 bases and J by 6 bases, leaving 15 bases between them. In germline, CDR1 is LNHNV, CDR2 YYDKDF (reference sequence). CDR3 protein: CATSSGGGAINIQYF. The CDR3 DNA sequence: TGTGCCACCAGCAGTGGAGGGGGGGCGATAAACATTCAGTACTTC.

This clone was seen only once. V is TRBV5-1 and J is TRBJ2-1, with 12 bases fitting TRBD2. The CDR3 spans 15 residues. Germline CDR1 reads SGHRS; CDR2 reads YFSETQ. Trimming took 1 base from V and 7 from J; bases not matched to a gene: 3. CDR3 residues: CASSLTSGGTNEQFF. As DNA, the CDR3 is TGCGCCAGCAGCTTGACTAGCGGGGGGACAAATGAGCAGTTCTTC.

The chain combines TRBV19 with TRBJ2-3, with a possible D match to TRBD1 (5 bases). The germline gives CDR1 LNHDA, CDR2 SQIVND (reference sequence). The germline V and J ends were trimmed by 6 bases and 1 base, with 14 bases remaining between them. The CDR3 contains 15 residues. The CDR3 nucleotides read TGTGCCAGTAGGCCCAGGCAGGGTGGCACAGATACGCAGTATTTT. It specifies CASRPRQGGTDTQYF.

The J gene is TRBJ1-1, the V gene TRBV15; TRBD1 agrees at 7 bases. Per germline, CDR1 LNHNV and CDR2 YYDKDF (reference sequence). V gave up 5 bases and J gave up 4 bases; unmatched junction bases: 4. This CDR3 has 13 amino acids. CDR3: CATSLHRGTEAFF. CDR3 in DNA: TGTGCCACCAGCCTCCACAGGGGCACTGAAGCTTTCTTT.

This clone was picked up one time. The genes are TRBV4-1 and TRBJ2-7, with 9 positions matching TRBD1. Germline V gene data show CDR1 as MGHRA and CDR2 as YSYEKL. This CDR3 is built from 16 residues. After removal of 2 bases from V and 3 bases from J, the junction contained 8 bases not matched to a gene. CDR3 in DNA: TGCGCCAGCAGCCAAACCGGGACAGGGTCCTTCTACGAGCAGTACTTC. Protein: CASSQTGTGSFYEQYF.

This clone was picked up a small number of times. The genes are TRBV27 and TRBJ2-1; tentative D call: TRBD2 (5 bases). Germline CDR1 reads MNHEY; CDR2 reads SMNVEV (reference sequence). Trimming shortened V by 2 bases and J by 7 bases, and 12 bases separated the two germline ends. The CDR3 is made up of 14 amino acids. As DNA, the CDR3 is TGTGCCAGCAGTTTACGGGCTAGCACTAATGAGCAGTTCTTC. Amino acid sequence: CASSLRASTNEQFF.

The chain links TRBV5-4 to TRBJ2-6; tentative D call: TRBD1 (7 bases). Trimming cost V 5 bases and J 0 bases, with 15 bases left between them. Germline assignment: CDR1 SGHNT and CDR2 YYREEE (reference sequence). The CDR3 has 17 amino acids. For the CDR3, the DNA is TGTGCCAGCAGACGACAGGGAGGTGGCTCTGGGGCCAACGTCCTGACTTTC. It specifies CASRRQGGGSGANVLTF.

The rearrangement joins TRBV2 to TRBJ2-2; D perhaps matches TRBD2 (6 bases). V was pared by 7 bases and J by 7 bases, with 16 bases between. Germline assignment: CDR1 SNHLY and CDR2 FYNNEI. There are 14 residues in the CDR3. CDR3 sequence reads: CASMARERGGELFF. The CDR3 DNA is TGTGCCAGCATGGCACGGGAGAGGGGCGGGGAGCTGTTTTTT. Based on the CDR3 plus reference TRBV2 and TRBJ2-2, the full variable domain is EPEVTQTPSHQVTQMGQEVILRCVPISNHLYFYWYRQILGQKVEFLVSFYNNEISEKSEIFDDQFSVERPDGSNFTLKIRSTKLEDSAMYFCASMARERGGELFFGEGSRLTVL.

The V gene is TRBV5-4, the J gene TRBJ1-2; 9 bases fit TRBD1. The J segment lost 6 bases and the V segment lost 2 bases, leaving 8 bases of the junction unmatched. Germline values: CDR1 SGHNT, CDR2 YYREEE (reference sequence). The CDR3 sequence is 15 residues long. The CDR3 DNA sequence: TGTGCCAGCAGCTTCGTTTCTTGGACAGGGGATGGCTACACCTTC. Translation gives CASSFVSWTGDGYTF.

This clone was recorded only once. The genes are TRBV7-8 and TRBJ2-2; a possible D gene is TRBD1 (6 bases). Germline assignment: CDR1 SGHVS and CDR2 FQNEAQ. Trimming shortened V by 5 bases and J by 5 bases, and 9 bases separated the two germline ends. The CDR3 extends over 13 amino acids. CDR3 DNA: TGTGCCAGCAGCGAAACAGGGACCGGGGAGCTGTTTTTT. Its protein is CASSETGTGELFF. Together with reference TRBV7-8 and TRBJ2-2, the CDR3 gives the full variable domain: GAGVSQSPRYKVAKRGQDVALRCDPISGHVSLFWYQQALGQGPEFLTYFQNEAQLDKSGLPSDRFFAERPEGSVSTLKIQRTQQEDSAVYLCASSETGTGELFFGEGSRLTVL.

V and J are TRBV28 and TRBJ1-2; 7 nucleotides align to TRBD1. CDR1 and CDR2 from the germline V gene are MDHEN and SYDVKM. The CDR3 covers 14 residues. With V trimmed by 3 bases and J by 4 bases, 5 bases remained unmatched. The CDR3: CASSFRGTGYGYTF. Written as DNA, the CDR3 is TGTGCCAGCAGTTTCAGGGGGACGGGCTATGGCTACACCTTC.

The chain employs TRBV20-1 and TRBJ1-2; 8 bases agree with TRBD1. Germline CDR1 and CDR2: DFQATT and SNEGSKA (reference sequence). This CDR3 spans 11 amino acids. V gave up 6 bases and J gave up 6 bases; unmatched junction bases: 3. CDR3 loop: CSARQGNGYTF. CDR3 coding DNA: TGCAGTGCAAGACAGGGGAATGGCTACACCTTC.

This rearrangement joins TRBV6-5 to TRBJ2-3; 9 nucleotides line up with TRBD2. This CDR3 is 16 amino acids long. V shed 0 bases, J shed 5 bases, and the junction held 6 bases outside the gene matches. The V gene's germline CDR1 is MNHEY and CDR2 SVGAGI. In DNA form, the CDR3 reads TGTGCCAGCAGTTACTCTGGCGGGGGGGCCGGAGATACGCAGTATTTT. This codes for CASSYSGGGAGDTQYF.

The genes are TRBV18 and TRBJ2-1; the match to TRBD1 covers 8 bases. CDR1 and CDR2 (germline): KGHSH, LQKENI. The CDR3 loop spans 16 amino acids. After removal of 0 bases from V and 8 bases from J, the junction contained 9 bases not matched to a gene. Here the CDR3 reads CASSPPTAGGAYEQFF. The CDR3 coding sequence is TGTGCCAGCTCACCACCGACGGCAGGGGGCGCGTATGAGCAGTTCTTC.

This chain uses TRBV7-8 with TRBJ2-7; 7 nucleotides match TRBD1. Germline values: CDR1 SGHVS, CDR2 FQNEAQ. The V and J ends lost 5 bases and 4 bases, in that order; junction bases with no gene match: 8. This CDR3 region has 14 residues. This chain's CDR3 is CASSAGQAGYEQYF. The CDR3, as DNA: TGTGCCAGCAGCGCTGGACAGGCTGGGTACGAGCAGTACTTC.

V usage is TRBV2 and J usage is TRBJ2-7, with a tentative D call TRBD1 (6 bases). This CDR3 contains 15 residues. Trimming took 7 bases from V and 3 from J, leaving 19 bases between them. The germline gives CDR1 SNHLY, CDR2 FYNNEI. The CDR3 bases are TGTGCCAGCAAGAAGGAGGAACAGGGAAACTACGAGCAGTACTTC. It codes for CASKKEEQGNYEQYF. Together with reference TRBV2 and TRBJ2-7, the CDR3 gives the full variable domain: EPEVTQTPSHQVTQMGQEVILRCVPISNHLYFYWYRQILGQKVEFLVSFYNNEISEKSEIFDDQFSVERPDGSNFTLKIRSTKLEDSAMYFCASKKEEQGNYEQYFGPGTRLTVT.

The chain joins TRBV29-1 to TRBJ2-5; D ambiguous. Germline values: CDR1 SQVTM, CDR2 ANQGSEA. Trimming cost V 3 bases and J 0 bases, with 5 bases left between them. This CDR3 comprises 12 residues. The CDR3: CSVDLYQETQYF. CDR3 DNA: TGCAGCGTTGACTTGTACCAAGAGACCCAGTACTTC.

The chain uses TRBV5-1 and TRBJ2-1; possibly TRBD1 for D (5 bases). This CDR3 region has 14 residues. V gave up 2 bases and J gave up 0 bases, with 6 bases separating them. Looked up from germline, CDR1 is SGHRS and CDR2 is YFSETQ. The CDR3 spells CASSFRDSYNEQFF. The CDR3 region has the DNA TGCGCCAGCAGCTTCAGGGACTCCTACAATGAGCAGTTCTTC.

The chain uses TRBV18 and TRBJ1-2; TRBD1 aligns across 9 bases. J was trimmed by 8 bases and V by 0 bases; bases with no gene match: 13. This CDR3 is 17 amino acids long. Germline V gene lookup returns CDR1 KGHSH and CDR2 LQKENI. CDR3 DNA sequence: TGTGCCAGCTCACCACCTTCTCTGGGGACAGGGTATGAGGGCTACACCTTC. Translating it yields CASSPPSLGTGYEGYTF.

V and J are TRBV4-1 and TRBJ1-3; D is unresolved. This CDR3 has 16 residues. The germline V gene encodes CDR1 MGHRA and CDR2 YSYEKL. Between the trimmed V and J ends, which lost 1 base and 0 bases, there was a span of 10 bases. CDR3 nucleotides: TGCGCCAGCAGCCAAGGCCCGCCAGTCTCTGGAAACACCATATATTTT. This encodes CASSQGPPVSGNTIYF.

The J gene is TRBJ2-5, the V gene TRBV6-6; 8 bases line up with TRBD2. Trimming took 3 bases from V and 2 from J; bases not matched to a gene: 8. The CDR3 spans 16 residues. Germline loops: CDR1 MNHNY, CDR2 SVGAGI (reference sequence). CDR3 loop: CASSYRISGVQETQYF. The CDR3 DNA follows: TGTGCCAGCAGTTATCGGATTAGCGGGGTGCAAGAGACCCAGTACTTC.